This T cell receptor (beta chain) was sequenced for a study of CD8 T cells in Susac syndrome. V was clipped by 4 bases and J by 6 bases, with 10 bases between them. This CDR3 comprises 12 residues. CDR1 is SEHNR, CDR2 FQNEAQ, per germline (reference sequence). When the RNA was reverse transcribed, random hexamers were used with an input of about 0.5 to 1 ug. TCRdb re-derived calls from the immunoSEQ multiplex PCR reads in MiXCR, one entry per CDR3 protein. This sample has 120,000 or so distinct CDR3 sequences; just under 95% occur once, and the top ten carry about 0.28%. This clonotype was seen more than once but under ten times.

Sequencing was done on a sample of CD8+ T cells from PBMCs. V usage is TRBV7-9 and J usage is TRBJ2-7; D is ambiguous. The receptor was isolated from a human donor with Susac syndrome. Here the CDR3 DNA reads TGTGCCAGCAGCTCCGGGCCCGGCGAGCAGTACTTC. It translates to CASSSGPGEQYF.